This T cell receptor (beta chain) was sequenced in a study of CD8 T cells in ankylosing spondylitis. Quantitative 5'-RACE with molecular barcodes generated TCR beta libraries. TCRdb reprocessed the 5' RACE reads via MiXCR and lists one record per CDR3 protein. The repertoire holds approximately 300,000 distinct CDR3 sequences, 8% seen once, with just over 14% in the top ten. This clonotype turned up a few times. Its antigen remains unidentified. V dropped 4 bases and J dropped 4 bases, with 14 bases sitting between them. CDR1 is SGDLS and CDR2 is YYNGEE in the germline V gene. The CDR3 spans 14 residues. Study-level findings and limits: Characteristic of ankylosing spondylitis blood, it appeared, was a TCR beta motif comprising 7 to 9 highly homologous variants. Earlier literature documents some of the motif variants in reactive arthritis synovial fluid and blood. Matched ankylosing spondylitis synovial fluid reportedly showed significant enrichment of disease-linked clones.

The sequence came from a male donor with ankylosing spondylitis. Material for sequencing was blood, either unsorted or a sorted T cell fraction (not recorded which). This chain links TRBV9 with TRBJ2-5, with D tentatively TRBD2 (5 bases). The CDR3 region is CASSSAGSGETQYF. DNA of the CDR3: TGTGCCAGCAGCTCCGCGGGCAGCGGAGAGACCCAGTACTTC.